These 24 T cell receptor beta chains were sequenced from one sample in a study of T cell responses to AZD1222 COVID-19 vaccine. Data came from immunoSEQ multiplex PCR; TCRdb stores just in-frame clones and leaves some out. The data contain roughly 100,000 clones, nearly 95% of them seen just once; the ten biggest clones take up roughly 5%. The specimen comprised peripheral blood, sampled on day 0 of AZD1222 vaccination. The receptors were gathered from an adult in good health.

V usage is TRBV6-2 or TRBV6-3 and J usage is TRBJ2-7, with 9 bases lining up with TRBD1. The CDR3 spans 15 residues. Germline CDR1 is MNHEY and CDR2 is SVGEGT. Germline trimming cut 6 bases from V and 5 bases from J; bases unmatched to any gene: 11. CDR3: CASSRDGQGSHEQYF. Here the CDR3 DNA reads TGTGCCAGCAGCAGAGATGGACAGGGGAGCCACGAGCAGTACTTC.

V is TRBV19 and J is TRBJ2-5; maybe TRBD1 (6 bases). Looked up from germline, CDR1 is LNHDA and CDR2 is SQIVND (reference sequence). CDR3 length equals 14 residues. The V end was cut by 0 bases, the J end by 2 bases, with 7 bases between. The CDR3: CASSIEDRQETQYF. DNA of the CDR3: TGTGCCAGTAGTATAGAGGACAGACAAGAGACCCAGTACTTC.

The chain links TRBV19 to TRBJ2-3; 10 bases are a match to TRBD2. This CDR3 contains 17 residues. Germline V gene lookup returns CDR1 LNHDA and CDR2 SQIVND (reference sequence). V was pared by 3 bases and J by 3 bases, with 9 bases of the junction left unmatched. Here the CDR3 reads CASSIRLAGVGTDTQYF. The CDR3 nucleotides are TGTGCCAGTAGTATTCGGCTAGCGGGAGTTGGGACAGATACGCAGTATTTT.

The V and J genes are TRBV5-1 and TRBJ2-1; 9 nucleotides match TRBD1. The CDR3 is made up of 18 amino acids. Unmatched junction bases numbered 17, after V lost 4 bases and J lost 6 bases. Per germline, CDR1 SGHRS and CDR2 YFSETQ. CDR3 sequence: CASSVDPPGTGKINEQFF. In DNA form, the CDR3 reads TGCGCCAGCAGCGTGGATCCGCCCGGGACAGGGAAGATCAATGAGCAGTTCTTC. Together with reference TRBV5-1 and TRBJ2-1, the CDR3 gives the full variable domain: KAGVTQTPRYLIKTRGQQVTLSCSPISGHRSVSWYQQTPGQGLQFLFEYFSETQRNKGNFPGRFSGRQFSNSRSEMNVSTLELGDSALYLCASSVDPPGTGKINEQFFGPGTRLTVL.

The rearrangement uses TRBV4-2 and TRBJ2-5; 9 bases align to TRBD1. CDR3 length: 17 residues. After removal of 1 base from V and 3 bases from J, the junction contained 9 bases not matched to a gene. Germline V CDR1 and CDR2: LGHNA, YNFKEQ. The CDR3 loop reads CASSQVATGGIEETQYF. The CDR3 region has the DNA TGTGCCAGCAGCCAAGTCGCGACAGGGGGTATCGAAGAGACCCAGTACTTC.

The CDR3 loop reads CASSLRWGRNEKLFF. The CDR3 DNA follows: TGCGCCAGCAGCCTCCGGTGGGGGCGTAATGAAAAACTGTTTTTT. V and J are TRBV5-1 and TRBJ1-4; tentative D call: TRBD1 (6 bases). Germline CDR1 is SGHRS and CDR2 is YFSETQ. The CDR3 covers 15 residues. V gave up 4 bases and J gave up 4 bases, with 14 bases separating them.

This clone was recorded only once. The chain couples TRBV2 to TRBJ2-5; D is ambiguous. Per the germline V gene, CDR1 is SNHLY and CDR2 is FYNNEI. Deletions cut 2 bases from V and 2 bases from J, with 9 bases between. This CDR3 is 14 amino acids long. The CDR3 loop reads CASSELTPQETQYF. CDR3 bases: TGTGCCAGCAGTGAATTGACTCCACAAGAGACCCAGTACTTC.

This clone has a single count. The chain joins TRBV3-1 (or the pseudogene TRBV3-2) to TRBJ1-2, with 7 bases lining up with TRBD1. The CDR3 totals 14 residues. J lost 4 bases, V lost 4 bases, and 6 bases had no gene match. CDR1 LGHDT and CDR2 YNNKEL come from the germline V gene (reference sequence). In DNA form, the CDR3 reads TGTGCCAGCAGCCCCCTCCGGGACAGCTATGGCTACACCTTC. Translated: CASSPLRDSYGYTF.

The chain joins TRBV11-2 to TRBJ2-7, with D unclear. Trimming removed 7 bases at V and 2 bases at J, with 9 bases between. Germline lookup yields CDR1 SGHAT and CDR2 FQNNGV. The CDR3 covers 12 residues. DNA of the CDR3: TGTGCCAGCACCCCTCTCCCCTACGAGCAGTACTTC. Its translation is CASTPLPYEQYF.

The chain couples TRBV6-5 to TRBJ2-7; 14 nucleotides match TRBD2. This CDR3 region has 15 residues. Germline V gives CDR1 MNHEY, CDR2 SVGAGI. V lost 6 bases to trimming and J lost 7 bases; unmatched junction nucleotides: 8. CDR3 sequence: CASRRTSGRLEEQYF. CDR3 nucleotides: TGTGCCAGCAGGCGGACTAGCGGGAGGCTCGAGGAGCAGTACTTC.

The J gene is TRBJ2-7, the V gene TRBV6-5; TRBD1 agrees at 7 bases. V was clipped by 2 bases and J by 3 bases; unmatched bases: 1. This CDR3 contains 13 residues. From germline, CDR1 is MNHEY and CDR2 SVGAGI. CDR3 in amino acids: CASSYTGDYEQYF. DNA of the CDR3: TGTGCCAGCAGTTACACAGGGGACTACGAGCAGTACTTC.

This sequence joins TRBV5-3 and TRBJ2-1; 7 bases match TRBD2. TRBV5-3 is an ORF, with its function uncertain. The J segment lost 7 bases and the V segment lost 2 bases, leaving 9 bases of the junction unmatched. The CDR3 is 15 residues long. CDR3 sequence (DNA): TGTGCCAGAAGCTTAGGGCGGGAGCATCGAAATGAGCAGTTCTTC. This gives the protein CARSLGREHRNEQFF.

The gene calls are TRBV20-1 and TRBJ2-1; possibly TRBD1 for D (5 bases). Germline assignment: CDR1 DFQATT and CDR2 SNEGSKA (reference sequence). V lost 3 bases and J lost 7, with 25 bases in between. This CDR3 region has 17 residues. The CDR3 protein is CSASSLRGNGGLNEQFF. CDR3 nucleotides: TGCAGTGCTAGTAGTCTTAGGGGTAACGGTGGATTAAATGAGCAGTTCTTC.

This rearrangement joins TRBV5-6 to TRBJ1-1; D is unresolved. Trimming removed 2 bases from V and 7 bases from J, with 9 bases in between. Germline-derived CDR1 and CDR2 are SGHDT and YYEEEE. The CDR3 covers 12 residues. CDR3 in DNA: TGTGCCAGCAGCTTCGGAGAATTTGAAGCTTTCTTT. Amino acids: CASSFGEFEAFF.

The rearrangement links TRBV9 to TRBJ2-2, with 8 nucleotides matching TRBD2. This CDR3 has 15 amino acids. Trimming removed 4 bases from V and 6 bases from J; junction bases left unmatched: 8. Germline CDR1 reads SGDLS; CDR2 reads YYNGEE. DNA for the CDR3: TGTGCCAGCAGCACTCCGACTAGCGATCCCGGGGAGCTGTTTTTT. Protein product: CASSTPTSDPGELFF. Supplemented by reference TRBV9 and TRBJ2-2, the full variable domain reads DSGVTQTPKHLITATGQRVTLRCSPRSGDLSVYWYQQSLDQGLQFLIQYYNGEERAKGNILERFSAQQFPDLHSELNLSSLELGDSALYFCASSTPTSDPGELFFGEGSRLTVL.

This sequence joins TRBV30 and TRBJ2-5; D remains unclear. The CDR3 consists of 11 residues. Germline V gene lookup returns CDR1 GTSNPN and CDR2 SVGIG (reference sequence). V lost 2 bases and J 5 bases, leaving 6 bases between the germline ends. Written as DNA, the CDR3 is TGTGCCTGGAGTCATCCCGAGACCCAGTACTTC. The encoded protein is CAWSHPETQYF.

The CDR3 DNA reads TGTGCCAGCAGCCAAGATCGGCAGGGGCGGGAAAAACTGTTTTTT. Its translation: CASSQDRQGREKLFF. The chain recombines TRBV4-2 with TRBJ1-4; a weak D match, TRBD1 (6 bases). Germline-derived CDR1 and CDR2 are LGHNA and YNFKEQ. The CDR3 sequence is 15 residues long. V lost 0 bases and J lost 8, with 13 bases in between.

The V and J genes are TRBV9 and TRBJ2-1; 9 positions match TRBD1. Germline CDR1 SGDLS, CDR2 YYNGEE. The CDR3 runs to 16 residues. V gave up 4 bases and J gave up 9 bases; unmatched junction bases: 14. CDR3 residues: CASSPRRDRDRGEQFF. The CDR3 region has the DNA TGTGCCAGCAGCCCGCGCCGGGACAGGGATCGGGGTGAGCAGTTCTTC.

This chain uses TRBV6-5 with TRBJ2-6, with D uncertain. CDR3 length: 15 amino acids. The germline gives CDR1 MNHEY, CDR2 SVGAGI. Trimming cost V 2 bases and J 3 bases, with 8 bases left between them. The DNA for the CDR3 is TGTGCCAGCAGTTACAAACCTCTTGGGGCCAACGTCCTGACTTTC. The encoded protein is CASSYKPLGANVLTF.

This chain joins TRBV7-8 and TRBJ2-5; D possibly matches TRBD1 or TRBD2 (5 bases each). Germline values: CDR1 SGHVS, CDR2 FQNEAQ. The CDR3 has 13 amino acids. The V gene lost 1 base and the J gene lost 5 bases, with 8 bases spanning the gap. CDR3 bases: TGTGCCAGCAGCTTAGAAGGGGAGGAGACCCAGTACTTC. Its translation: CASSLEGEETQYF.

The V gene is TRBV11-2, the J gene TRBJ2-7, with 8 bases matching TRBD2. This CDR3 is built from 15 residues. CDR1 is SGHAT, CDR2 FQNNGV, per germline. The V gene end was trimmed by 1 base and the J gene end by 3 bases; junction bases not matched to a gene: 5. CDR3: CASSLGTSGYYEQYF. Here the CDR3 DNA reads TGTGCCAGCAGCTTAGGTACTAGCGGATACTACGAGCAGTACTTC.

CDR3 residues: CASSPPGPYGYTF. DNA for the CDR3: TGTGCCAGCAGCCCACCGGGTCCTTATGGCTACACCTTC. The V and J genes are TRBV11-3 and TRBJ1-2, with D hard to call. Germline V lookup: CDR1 SGHNT, CDR2 YENEEA. The CDR3 is made up of 13 amino acids. V shed 5 bases and J shed 5 bases, with 12 bases lying between them.

The chain is built from TRBV28 and TRBJ1-5, with 10 bases identical to TRBD1. The ends lost 6 bases at V and 7 bases at J; junction bases unmatched: 9. The germline V gene has CDR1 MDHEN and CDR2 SYDVKM. This CDR3 spans 15 amino acids. As DNA, the CDR3 is TGTGCCAGCAGCAACCGGGGACAGGGGTTACAGCCCCAGCATTTT. The encoded protein is CASSNRGQGLQPQHF.

The J gene is TRBJ2-1, the V gene TRBV5-1, with 9 nucleotides matching TRBD2. The CDR3 consists of 13 residues. Germline V gene data show CDR1 as SGHRS and CDR2 as YFSETQ. J was trimmed by 9 bases and V by 1 base; bases with no gene match: 2. The DNA of the CDR3 is TGCGCCAGCAGCTTGTCTAGCGGGACTGAGCAGTTCTTC. Translating gives CASSLSSGTEQFF.